This TCR beta chain comes out of a study of T cells after yellow fever vaccination. The study's findings and limits: A weaker secondary response peaked on day 5, the primary on day 15. Some clonotypes were seen in both the CD4 and the CD8 compartments. These made up a small share and likely arose from convergent recombination. Bulk-population clonotypes that are abundant could appear as contaminants in FACS-sorted repertoires.

The CDR3 sequence is 15 residues long. The J segment lost 5 bases and the V segment lost 4 bases, leaving 6 bases of the junction unmatched. Germline CDR1 SQVTM, CDR2 ANQGSEA. TCRdb reanalysed the 5' RACE reads using MiXCR and keeps one entry per CDR3 protein. Counted here are around 140,000 distinct CDR3 sequences, about 8% occurring once; the ten biggest clones make up under 0.85%. This clonotype was found many times. The antigen is unknown. The receptor comes from a man aged 30 to 39 who received the YFV17D yellow fever vaccine. Sample: CD4+ T cells sorted from PBMCs, taken 5 days after the yellow fever booster vaccination. The chain is built from TRBV29-1 and TRBJ2-1, with 12 bases lining up with TRBD2. The CDR3, as DNA: TGCAGCGTTGTAACTAGCGGGAGGTCTGACAATGAGCAGTTCTTC. This encodes CSVVTSGRSDNEQFF.